The source of this T cell receptor beta chain is a study of blood T cell repertoires in COVID-19. In the study overall: Samples representing acute and convalescent COVID-19 were sourced from the United States, Italy and Spain. PBMCs, B-cell-depleted T cells, or T cells provided the cDNA or gDNA that made up the material.

This clone showed up just a few times. The CDR3 consists of 15 residues. The V and J ends lost 8 bases and 0 bases, in that order; junction bases with no gene match: 6. Germline V gene data show CDR1 as SGHNT and CDR2 as YENEEA. Per the authors' pipeline: Researchers report that nucleated cell counts were estimated from reference gene primer amplification. TCRdb's table, derived via immunoSEQ multiplex PCR, lists solely in-frame clones and lacks some. The DNA gave D and trimming, while V, J and clone size come from that table. The sample carries about 140,000 clones, 84% recorded once. Sequences were obtained from peripheral blood. The chain employs TRBV11-3 and TRBJ2-1; 8 positions match TRBD2. The source is a woman aged 55-69 years with acute or convalescent COVID-19. This CDR3 is CASSQLAVSYNEQFF. The CDR3 DNA is TGTGCCAGCTCCCAACTAGCGGTCTCCTACAATGAGCAGTTCTTC. Full variable domain (missing parts from reference TRBV11-3 and TRBJ2-1): EAGVVQSPRYKIIEKKQPVAFWCNPISGHNTLYWYLQNLGQGPELLIRYENEEAVDDSQLPKDRFSAERLKGVDSTLKIQPAELGDSAVYLCASSQLAVSYNEQFFGPGTRLTVL.